Below, one T cell receptor beta chain is given with its context. There are many counts of this clonotype. Its antigen specificity is not known. Within one base of it there is no much larger clone, and no base qualities were kept. Counted from cysteine to phenylalanine, this CDR3 has 14 amino acids. Only the CDR3 portion is preserved as DNA: 42 bases, with reading frame beginning at the first base. Trimming removed 4 bases from V and 7 bases from J; the gene matches leave 8 bases unexplained. CDR1 and CDR2 (SQVTM, ANQGSEA) derive from the germline V gene. The sample originates from a study of T cells in Graves' hyperthyroidism and ophthalmopathy (dated by TCRdb to about 2019). Turning to the overall study: Peripheral blood was sampled at the time of initial diagnosis, prior to any treatment. To identify TCR V-J signatures that set the groups apart, the researchers used a discovery cohort of 100 patients, made up of 43 with Graves' ophthalmopathy and 57 with stable Graves' hyperthyroidism. Prospective prediction of ophthalmopathy was tested in an independent validation cohort of 18 to 20 hyperthyroidism patients and 17 patients who later progressed to ophthalmopathy. The 100 or so discovery patients were divided at random into training and test sets in a 7:3 ratio. In addition, the study compared T-cell repertoires in thyroid tissue and in blood from six Graves' hyperthyroidism patients. Following sampling, methimazole starting at 30 mg daily was given to hyperthyroidism patients, and high-dose intravenous methylprednisolone was given to ophthalmopathy patients. TCR Vbeta CDR3 sequencing of 120 to 150 peripheral blood samples (roughly 41 ophthalmopathy, over 70 hyperthyroidism and approximately 17 progressor patients) is reported in the paper.

Stable Graves' hyperthyroidism was defined as no progression to ophthalmopathy during 18 months of follow-up. Hyperthyroidism patients were aged 18 to 65 years and newly diagnosed, with disease duration of less than 2 months. Patients with uncontrolled infections, other autoimmune diseases, pregnancy or lactation were excluded. Diagnoses were based on clinical symptoms, serum thyroxine and TRAb, thyroid ultrasound and orbital computed tomography. Ficoll-Paque density gradient centrifugation was used to isolate PBMCs from 8 to 10 ml of fresh peripheral blood. Total RNA was extracted using Trizol reagent, and RNA quality was assessed on an Agilent 2100 Bioanalyzer. Broad study findings and their caveats: In validation, the model predicted progression to ophthalmopathy a median of approximately 6.3 months before onset, with approximately 71% sensitivity and about 72% specificity. In cross-validation, a model built on a 13 V-J signature told ophthalmopathy apart from stable hyperthyroidism with approximately 90% sensitivity and 81% to 82% specificity, and in testing the same model reached 80%/75%. Sample size was not statistically predetermined, and blinding of investigators to group allocation was not performed. Most expanded thyroid clonotypes (frequency above 0.001) were also detected in blood, suggesting blood repertoires may reflect thyroid immune responses.

The TCR beta CDR3 regions were amplified from the RNA transcripts. The first round of RT-PCR for the TCR CDR3 was performed with the HTBI primer set and the Qiagen OneStep RT-PCR kit. Libraries were constructed in a second round of multiplex PCR, after which size selection and purification were carried out. The libraries were sequenced on an Illumina HiSeq2000 using paired-end 100 bp reads. The study's processing was this. Raw data were processed with SOAPnuke, discarding reads with adapters, uncalled bases, mean Phred below 15, or no exact constant-primer or identifier match. High-quality paired reads were merged using COPE v1.2.5, and each unique nucleotide sequence was defined as a clonotype. MiTCR v1.1 was used to align the clonotypes against IMGT TRBV, TRBD and TRBJ reference segments. The analysis included only V-J combinations with a frequency above 0.0001, which together covered roughly 99% of the repertoires. The TCS score was defined as the ratio of F50 (clonal expansion) to E x V (chaos), calculated using BLOSUM62-based TCRdist between CDR3 peptides within each V-J. Welch's t-statistics and random forest reduced approximately 520 V-J features to about 13, which were used in a naive Bayes classifier (R e1071). In-frame beta chains were kept once TCRdb had trimmed the public reads at Q25 with fastp and called clones with MiXCR. Merged by CDR3 protein, the rows form single entries marked with the most common genes and DNA. The V and J calls shown here were made by TCRdb, not taken from the authors' results. The sample table lists around 560,000 distinct CDR3 sequences, approximately 15% of them with a count of one. Clones ranked in the top ten supply approximately 20% of the sample.

The material sequenced was blood. The chain links TRBV29-1 with TRBJ2-7; 12 bases in the middle match TRBD1. The TCR originated in a woman between 18 and 29 years old with Graves' hyperthyroidism. The CDR3 protein sequence reads: CSVAPGQGAGEQYF. The DNA sequence is as follows: TGCAGCGTTGCCCCGGGACAGGGGGCGGGAGAGCAGTACTTC.